These 20 T cell receptor beta chains were sequenced from one sample in a study of blood T cell repertoires in COVID-19. Profiled with immunoSEQ multiplex PCR; TCRdb holds only in-frame clones, not every one. This sample carries fewer than 180,000 clones, around 87% of them seen once, and the ten largest clones take roughly 4.5%. Specimen: peripheral blood. The receptors stem from an older woman with active or convalescent COVID-19.

This clone is a singleton in its sample. The chain carries TRBV30 and TRBJ1-2; D perhaps matches TRBD1 (5 bases). Germline CDR1 GTSNPN, CDR2 SVGIG (reference sequence). The length of the CDR3 is 14 residues. CDR3 residues: CARTPELGAYGYTF. DNA for the CDR3: TGTGCTAGAACCCCGGAGTTAGGGGCCTATGGCTACACCTTC.

The chain employs TRBV6-5 and TRBJ2-7; a possible D gene is TRBD1 (5 bases). V was clipped by 3 bases and J by 1 base, with 13 bases between them. From germline, CDR1 is MNHEY and CDR2 SVGAGI. The CDR3 is 15 amino acids. This CDR3 is CASSYGAVGSYEQYF. CDR3 nucleotides: TGTGCCAGCAGTTATGGGGCAGTCGGATCCTACGAGCAGTACTTC.

The chain uses TRBV11-2 and TRBJ2-7; 8 bases line up with TRBD1. This CDR3 comprises 14 residues. J was trimmed by 1 base and V by 2 bases; bases with no gene match: 1. Per germline, CDR1 SGHAT and CDR2 FQNNGV. The chain's CDR3 is CASSLTGGSYEQYF. CDR3 DNA sequence: TGTGCCAGCAGCTTAACAGGGGGTTCCTACGAGCAGTACTTC.

Worth noting for this clone: One end of the junction fails to match germline, which may point to a read error. This chain joins TRBV28 and TRBJ1-1; 7 nucleotides agree with TRBD1. This CDR3 region has 13 residues. The germline gives CDR1 MDHEN, CDR2 SYDVKM. As DNA, the CDR3 is TGTGCCAGCAGCCTAGGTGAGTGGGACAGAAAGCTCTTT. It is translated as CASSLGEWDRKLF.

The table lists this clone with many counts. V is TRBV19 and J is TRBJ1-1; no clear D gene. The CDR3 extends over 13 amino acids. V was pared by 2 bases and J by 0 bases, with 4 bases between. Germline CDR1 and CDR2: LNHDA and SQIVND (reference sequence). The CDR3 here is CASSIQVNTEAFF. CDR3 DNA: TGTGCCAGTAGTATACAGGTGAACACTGAAGCTTTCTTT.

The chain has TRBV9 and TRBJ2-3, with 10 nucleotides matching TRBD2. V shed 4 bases, J shed 2 bases, and the junction held 4 bases outside the gene matches. Germline CDR1 reads SGDLS; CDR2 reads YYNGEE. The CDR3 is made up of 15 amino acids. CDR3 nucleotide sequence: TGTGCCAGCAGCAAAAGCGGGGGGGTCACAGATACGCAGTATTTT. This encodes CASSKSGGVTDTQYF.

A single count supports this clone. The CDR3 spells CASNLPGPSYEQYF. CDR3 DNA: TGTGCCAGCAACCTACCAGGCCCTTCCTACGAGCAGTACTTC. The chain recombines TRBV7-8 with TRBJ2-7, with D unresolved. V was pared by 7 bases and J by 1 base, with 14 bases between. Germline assignment: CDR1 SGHVS and CDR2 FQNEAQ. The CDR3 contains 14 residues.

The gene calls are TRBV4-3 and TRBJ2-2, with D perhaps TRBD1 (6 bases). V shed 4 bases and J shed 1 base, with 10 bases lying between them. The CDR3 has 15 residues. Germline V gene lookup returns CDR1 LGHNA and CDR2 YSLEER. This chain's CDR3 is CASSLSGQNTGELFF. The CDR3 nucleotides read TGCGCCAGCAGCCTCTCGGGACAGAACACCGGGGAGCTGTTTTTT.

The rearrangement uses TRBV4-1 and TRBJ1-4; no firm D call. The CDR3 has 16 residues. CDR1 is MGHRA and CDR2 is YSYEKL in the germline V gene. The germline V and J ends were trimmed by 0 bases and 2 bases, with 10 bases remaining between them. This CDR3 is CASSQDSYGTNEKLFF. CDR3 sequence (DNA): TGCGCCAGCAGCCAAGACTCGTACGGGACTAATGAAAAACTGTTTTTT.

V usage is TRBV12-3 or TRBV12-4 and J usage is TRBJ2-7, with D uncertain. The germline V and J ends were trimmed by 5 bases and 4 bases, with 6 bases remaining between them. There are 11 residues in the CDR3. DNA of the CDR3: TGTGCCAGCAGTGCCGGTTACGAGCAGTACTTC. Protein product: CASSAGYEQYF.

The V call is TRBV30, the J call TRBJ1-6, with TRBD1 matching over 7 bases. The CDR3 loop spans 21 amino acids. Germline loops: CDR1 GTSNPN, CDR2 SVGIG (reference sequence). Germline trimming cut 7 bases from V and 0 bases from J; bases unmatched to any gene: 24. The CDR3 bases are TGTGCCTCCCCCAAGGGGGCCAACTCAAGACAGATTCCCTCCTATAATTCACCCCTCCACTTT. Protein sequence: CASPKGANSRQIPSYNSPLHF.

The chain joins TRBV5-1 to TRBJ2-2, with D possibly being TRBD1 (5 bases). Per germline, CDR1 SGHRS and CDR2 YFSETQ. V dropped 1 base and J dropped 7 bases, with 14 bases sitting between them. The CDR3 totals 15 residues. This CDR3 is CASSLRQTVIGELFF. In DNA form, the CDR3 reads TGCGCCAGCAGCTTGCGACAGACGGTAATCGGGGAGCTGTTTTTT. The full variable domain, in which reference TRBV5-1 and TRBJ2-2 provide the parts outside the CDR3, is KAGVTQTPRYLIKTRGQQVTLSCSPISGHRSVSWYQQTPGQGLQFLFEYFSETQRNKGNFPGRFSGRQFSNSRSEMNVSTLELGDSALYLCASSLRQTVIGELFFGEGSRLTVL.

This chain joins TRBV9 and TRBJ2-4, with 7 nucleotides matching TRBD2. V lost 4 bases to trimming and J lost 2 bases; unmatched junction nucleotides: 9. Germline CDR1 and CDR2: SGDLS and YYNGEE. The CDR3 has 16 residues. DNA for the CDR3: TGTGCCAGCAGCCATCACCGGGAGGATCCCAAAAACATTCAGTACTTC. Protein: CASSHHREDPKNIQYF.

The chain recombines TRBV20-1 with TRBJ2-1; 8 nucleotides line up with TRBD2. Trimming took 3 bases from V and 7 from J; bases not matched to a gene: 2. CDR3 length: 12 residues. Germline CDR1 reads DFQATT; CDR2 reads SNEGSKA (reference sequence). The CDR3 nucleotides read TGCAGTGCTAGTCCGGGGGGGAATGAGCAGTTCTTC. The encoded protein is CSASPGGNEQFF.

In nucleotides, the CDR3 is TGTGCCAGCAGCCAAGACCCCTTAGCGGGGCAAGAGACCCAGTACTTC. Translation gives CASSQDPLAGQETQYF. The rearrangement uses TRBV14 and TRBJ2-5, with 8 bases aligning to TRBD2. V was clipped by 0 bases and J by 2 bases; unmatched bases: 5. Germline V gene lookup returns CDR1 SGHDN and CDR2 FVKESK. The CDR3 sequence is 16 residues long.

J is TRBJ1-5 and V is TRBV7-2; D perhaps matches TRBD1 (5 bases). Trimming removed 5 bases from V and 5 bases from J, with 16 bases in between. Germline CDR1 SGHTA, CDR2 FQGNSA. CDR3 size: 15 residues. The CDR3 sequence: CASSAQGAGHQPQHF. CDR3 bases: TGTGCCAGCAGCGCCCAGGGAGCGGGGCATCAGCCCCAGCATTTT.

V and J are TRBV12-2 and TRBJ1-6; the DNA was not compared with TRBD1, the D call given in the table. TRBV12-2 is a known pseudogene. The CDR3 has 16 amino acids. The CDR3 DNA follows: TGTGCAAGTCGCCGAGGACAGGGAAAGTCTGTTCCACCCCTCCACTTT. This gives the protein CASRRGQGKSVPPLHF.

This clone showed up just once. V usage is TRBV30 and J usage is TRBJ2-6; D remains ambiguous. CDR3 length equals 12 residues. Germline values: CDR1 GTSNPN, CDR2 SVGIG (reference sequence). CDR3 loop: CGTNSGANVLTF. DNA of the CDR3: TGTGGAACTAACTCTGGGGCCAACGTCCTGACTTTC. Based on the CDR3 plus reference TRBV30 and TRBJ2-6, the full variable domain is SQTIHQWPATLVQPVGSPLSLECTVEGTSNPNLYWYRQAAGRGLQLLFYSVGIGQISSEVPQNLSASRPQDRQFILSSKKLLLSDSGFYLCGTNSGANVLTFGAGSRLTVL.

This sequence joins TRBV29-1 and TRBJ2-3; D perhaps matches TRBD2 (6 bases). The CDR3 is made up of 14 amino acids. V gave up 2 bases and J gave up 7 bases, with 16 bases separating them. From germline, CDR1 is SQVTM and CDR2 ANQGSEA. The CDR3 loop is CSVEPWTTPYTQYF. As DNA, the CDR3 is TGCAGCGTTGAACCCTGGACTACCCCATATACGCAGTATTTT.

This chain connects TRBV4-1 to TRBJ2-2; weak D call: TRBD1 (6 bases). Trimming cost V 0 bases and J 1 base, with 15 bases left between them. In germline, CDR1 is MGHRA, CDR2 YSYEKL. The CDR3 loop spans 18 amino acids. This CDR3 reads CASSQDPGNRVNTGELFF. The CDR3, as DNA: TGCGCCAGCAGCCAAGACCCCGGGAACAGGGTGAACACCGGGGAGCTGTTTTTT.